These 5 T cell receptor beta chains share one sample of origin, sequenced in a study of cytomegalovirus exposure and HLA in healthy donors. The study ran its PCR with 60 Vbeta and 13 Jbeta primers. The method was immunoSEQ multiplex PCR; TCRdb's version includes in-frame clones alone and lacks a portion of them. Seen here are over 150,000 clones, roughly 90% observed once, and the top ten hold around 0.21%. The sample was PBMCs. Receptors were obtained from a girl under three years old in good health and CMV-seronegative.

V and J are TRBV6-1 and TRBJ2-3; D perhaps matches TRBD2 (5 bases). V lost 2 bases to trimming and J lost 5 bases, with 11 bases between them. Germline V lookup: CDR1 MNHNS, CDR2 SASEGT. CDR3 size: 14 residues. The DNA of the CDR3 is TGTGCCAGCAGTGAATCAAGGCGGGTAGATACGCAGTATTTT. It is translated as CASSESRRVDTQYF.

Note on this clone: One junction end disagrees with the germline gene, perhaps due to a read error. The chain carries TRBV19 and TRBJ1-3; 7 bases fit TRBD1. From germline, CDR1 is LNHDA and CDR2 SQIVND (reference sequence). This CDR3 region has 17 residues. The CDR3 DNA reads as TGTGCCAGTAGTTTAGAGGGACCAGGGGGCTCTGGAAACACCATATATTTT. It codes for CASSLEGPGGSGNTIYF. Drawing the rest from reference TRBV19 and TRBJ1-3, the complete variable domain is DGGITQSPKYLFRKEGQNVTLSCEQNLNHDAMYWYRQDPGQGLRLIYYSQIVNDFQKGDIAEGYSVSREKKESFPLTVTSAQKNPTAFYLCASSLEGPGGSGNTIYFGEGSWLTVV.

This chain links TRBV6-5 with TRBJ2-5, with D possibly matching TRBD1 (5 bases). This CDR3 is built from 14 residues. In germline, CDR1 is MNHEY, CDR2 SVGAGI. Trimming cost V 4 bases and J 7 bases, with 16 bases left between them. The CDR3: CASSSPGRKGTQYF. CDR3 nucleotide sequence: TGTGCCAGCAGTTCGCCAGGGCGAAAAGGGACCCAGTACTTC.

The chain carries TRBV19 and TRBJ2-5; 10 nucleotides agree with TRBD1. With V trimmed by 5 bases and J by 11 bases, 11 bases remained unmatched. CDR1 is LNHDA, CDR2 SQIVND, per germline (reference sequence). The CDR3 contains 14 residues. CDR3 nucleotide sequence: TGTGCCAGTAGTTCCGGGACAGGGGTGAGGGAGCAGTACTTC. Translating it yields CASSSGTGVREQYF.

The chain employs TRBV6-1 and TRBJ2-1; D gene uncertain. The CDR3 has 15 residues. Per the germline V gene, CDR1 is MNHNS and CDR2 is SASEGT. With 6 bases removed from V and 0 bases from J, the gap between germline ends came to 12 bases. CDR3 nucleotide sequence: TGTGCCAGCAGCCCCCTAAGCTTCTCCTACAATGAGCAGTTCTTC. Its protein is CASSPLSFSYNEQFF.